This TCR beta chain was observed in a study of T cell responses to AZD1222 COVID-19 vaccine. Some clones are missing from TCRdb's copy, which holds only in-frame ones; the method was immunoSEQ multiplex PCR. This table holds 150,000 to 200,000 clones, over 90% found once. CDR1 and CDR2 (germline): MNHNS, SASEGT. V lost 0 bases to trimming and J lost 0 bases; unmatched junction nucleotides: 6. The CDR3 extends over 19 amino acids. The receptor comes from an adult in good health. This chain joins TRBV6-1 and TRBJ2-1, with 12 bases that match TRBD2. The input for sequencing was peripheral blood, taken on day 0 of AZD1222 vaccination. CDR3: CASSEAASGRAGSYNEQFF. The CDR3 DNA sequence: TGTGCCAGCAGTGAAGCAGCTAGCGGGAGGGCCGGCTCCTACAATGAGCAGTTCTTC.